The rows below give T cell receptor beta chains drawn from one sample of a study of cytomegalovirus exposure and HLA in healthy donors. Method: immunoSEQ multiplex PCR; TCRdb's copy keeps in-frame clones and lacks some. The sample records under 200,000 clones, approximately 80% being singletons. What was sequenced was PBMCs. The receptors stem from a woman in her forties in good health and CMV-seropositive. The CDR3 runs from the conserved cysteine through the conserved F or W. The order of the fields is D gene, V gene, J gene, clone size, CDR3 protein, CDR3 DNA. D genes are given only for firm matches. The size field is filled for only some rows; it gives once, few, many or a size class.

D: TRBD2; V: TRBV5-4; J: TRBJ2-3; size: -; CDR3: CASSTRTSGSSDTQYF; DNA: TGTGCCAGCAGCACCCGGACTAGCGGGAGCTCAGATACGCAGTATTTT
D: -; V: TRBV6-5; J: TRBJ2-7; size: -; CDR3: CASSFGGSYEQYF; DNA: TGTGCCAGTTCCTTCGGGGGCTCCTACGAGCAGTACTTC
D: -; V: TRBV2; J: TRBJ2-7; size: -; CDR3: CASSPLGGQVEQYF; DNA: TGTGCCAGCAGCCCCCTGGGGGGGCAGGTCGAGCAGTACTTC
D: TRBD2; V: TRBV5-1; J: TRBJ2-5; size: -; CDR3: CASSLGSAGGPETQYF; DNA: TGCGCCAGCAGCTTGGGTTCGGCGGGAGGGCCGGAGACCCAGTACTTC
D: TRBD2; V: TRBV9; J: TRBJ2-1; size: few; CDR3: CASSARGELVNEQFF; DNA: TGTGCCAGCAGTGCCCGGGGGGAGCTCGTCAATGAGCAGTTCTTC
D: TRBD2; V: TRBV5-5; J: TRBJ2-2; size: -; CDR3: CASSLWGGTNTGELFF; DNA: TGTGCCAGCAGCTTGTGGGGGGGGACGAACACCGGGGAGCTGTTTTTT
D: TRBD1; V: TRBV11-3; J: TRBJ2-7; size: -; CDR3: CASSIRDRGFTYQYF; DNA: TGTGCCAGCAGCATCCGGGACAGGGGATTTACCTACCAGTACTTC
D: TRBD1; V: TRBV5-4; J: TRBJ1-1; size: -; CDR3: CASSLTITGDTEAFF; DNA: TGTGCCAGCAGCTTAACCATAACAGGGGACACTGAAGCTTTCTTT
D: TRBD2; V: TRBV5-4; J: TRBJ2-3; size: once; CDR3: CASSSGLAREDTQYF; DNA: TGTGCCAGCAGCTCGGGACTAGCCCGCGAAGATACGCAGTATTTT
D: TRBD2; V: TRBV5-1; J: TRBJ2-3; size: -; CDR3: CASSLAGSTDTQYF; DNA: TGCGCCAGCTCCCTAGCGGGGAGCACAGATACGCAGTATTTT
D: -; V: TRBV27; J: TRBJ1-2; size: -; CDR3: CASSSNDRNGYTF; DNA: TGTGCCAGCAGTTCCAATGACAGAAATGGCTACACCTTC
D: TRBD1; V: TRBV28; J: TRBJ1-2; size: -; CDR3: CASSLAGTGNGYTF; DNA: TGTGCCAGCAGTTTAGCCGGGACAGGGAATGGCTACACCTTC
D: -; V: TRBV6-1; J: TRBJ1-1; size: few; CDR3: CASSDYSMNTEAFF; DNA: TGTGCCAGCAGTGATTACAGCATGAACACTGAAGCTTTCTTT
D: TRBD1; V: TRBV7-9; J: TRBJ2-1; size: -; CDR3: CAVPRGTGDDEQFF; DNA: TGTGCCGTACCTCGTGGGACAGGGGACGATGAGCAGTTCTTC
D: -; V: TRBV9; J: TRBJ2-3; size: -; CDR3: CASSNQAGFYTNTQYF; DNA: TGTGCCAGCAGTAACCAAGCGGGTTTTTACACAAATACGCAGTATTTT
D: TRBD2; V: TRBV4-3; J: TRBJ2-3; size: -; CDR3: CASSQVLAGGTDTQYF; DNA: TGCGCCAGCAGCCAAGTCCTAGCGGGAGGAACAGATACGCAGTATTTT
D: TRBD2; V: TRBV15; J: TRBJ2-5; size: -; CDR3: CATSRARGSGGAGETQYF; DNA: TGTGCCACCAGCAGAGCTCGTGGTAGCGGGGGGGCCGGAGAGACCCAGTACTTC
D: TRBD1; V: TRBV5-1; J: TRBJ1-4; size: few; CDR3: CASSLTGGNEKLFF; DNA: TGCGCCAGCAGCTTAACAGGGGGGAATGAAAAACTGTTTTTT
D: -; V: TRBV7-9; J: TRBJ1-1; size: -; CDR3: CASSLLDLDNTEAFF; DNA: TGTGCCAGCAGCTTACTCGATCTAGATAACACTGAAGCTTTCTTT
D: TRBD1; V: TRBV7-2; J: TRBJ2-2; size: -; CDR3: CASSSTGGPATGELFF; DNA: TGTGCCAGCAGCTCGACAGGGGGCCCTGCCACCGGGGAGCTGTTTTTT
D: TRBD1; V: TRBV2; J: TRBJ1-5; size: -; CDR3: CASRGQVGNQPQHF; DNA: TGTGCCAGCAGGGGACAGGTGGGCAATCAGCCCCAGCATTTT
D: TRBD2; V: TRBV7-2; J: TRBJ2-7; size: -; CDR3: CASSLTSGKFNEQYF; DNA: TGTGCCAGCAGCTTAACTAGCGGGAAATTTAACGAGCAGTACTTC
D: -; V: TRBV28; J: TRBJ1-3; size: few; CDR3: CASSSGRIGNTIYF; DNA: TGTGCCAGCAGTTCCGGGAGAATTGGAAACACCATATATTTT
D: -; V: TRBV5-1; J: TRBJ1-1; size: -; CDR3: CASSLGSGPGTEAFF; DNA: TGCGCCAGCAGCTTGGGTTCAGGGCCGGGCACTGAAGCTTTCTTT
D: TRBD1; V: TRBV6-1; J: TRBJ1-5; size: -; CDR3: CASSEGSGGGNQPQHF; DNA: TGTGCCAGCAGTGAAGGTTCAGGGGGCGGCAATCAGCCCCAGCATTTT
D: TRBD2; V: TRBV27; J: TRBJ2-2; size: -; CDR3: CASSLALAGVGGELFF; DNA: TGTGCCAGCAGTTTAGCACTAGCGGGAGTCGGAGGGGAGCTGTTTTTT
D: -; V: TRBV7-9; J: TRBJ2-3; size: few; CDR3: CASSLDIVADTQYF; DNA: TGTGCCAGCAGCTTAGATATAGTCGCAGATACGCAGTATTTT
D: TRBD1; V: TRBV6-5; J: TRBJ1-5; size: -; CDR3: CASSRQGNQPQHF; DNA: TGTGCCAGCAGTCGACAGGGTAATCAGCCCCAGCATTTT